This entry concerns a single T cell receptor (beta chain). Its antigen is unidentified. Libraries of TCR beta came from quantitative 5'-RACE with molecular barcodes. In TCRdb, the 5' RACE reads were re-called with MiXCR into one record per CDR3 protein. This table has around 440,000 distinct CDR3 sequences, about a sixth appearing once. These data originate in a study of CD8 T cells in ankylosing spondylitis. General observations from the study: There was a TCR beta motif, made of several highly homologous variants, that appeared characteristic of ankylosing spondylitis blood. Some of these motif variants have turned up before, in reports on reactive arthritis synovial fluid and blood. In ankylosing spondylitis patients, matched synovial fluid reportedly showed significant enrichment of disease-linked clones.

The sequenced sample was blood, either unsorted or a sorted T cell fraction (not recorded which). The source of this sequence is a male donor with ankylosing spondylitis.

The CDR3 nucleotides are TGTGCCAGCAGCTTGGGAGGGGGATTCTCCTACAATGAGCAGTTCTTC. Its translation: CASSLGGGFSYNEQFF. The genes are TRBV5-6 and TRBJ2-1; possibly TRBD1 for D (6 bases). Germline-derived CDR1 and CDR2 are SGHDT and YYEEEE. The V end was cut by 0 bases, the J end by 0 bases, with 10 bases between. The CDR3 has 16 residues.